This T cell receptor beta chain is from a study of T cell repertoires in ileal Crohn's disease. The overall study: Surgery for a complication: stricturing in approximately 60%, penetrating in roughly 40%. About half of patients got postoperative therapy: under 12 thiopurines, around 18 anti-TNF. Findings and limits, study-wide: Clonal expansions were more frequent in active smokers than non-smokers at surgery. Every patient over 26.8% clonality showed endoscopic recurrence.

To note about this clone: As yet, its antigen is unknown.

Measured with immunoSEQ multiplex PCR; TCRdb has only the in-frame clones, and not every one. Found here are 8,000 or so clones, under 85% of them singletons; the top ten hold 6.5% to 9%. V was clipped by 3 bases and J by 2 bases; unmatched bases: 3. Per germline, CDR1 LGHNA and CDR2 YSLEER. CDR3 length: 14 residues. The chain combines TRBV4-3 with TRBJ2-7; 8 nucleotides agree with TRBD1. This sequence originates from an adult with Crohn's disease. Sequencing was carried out using ileal tissue. The CDR3 nucleotides read TGCGCCAGCAGCCAGACACAGGGGGCCTACGAGCAGTACTTC. It is translated as CASSQTQGAYEQYF.